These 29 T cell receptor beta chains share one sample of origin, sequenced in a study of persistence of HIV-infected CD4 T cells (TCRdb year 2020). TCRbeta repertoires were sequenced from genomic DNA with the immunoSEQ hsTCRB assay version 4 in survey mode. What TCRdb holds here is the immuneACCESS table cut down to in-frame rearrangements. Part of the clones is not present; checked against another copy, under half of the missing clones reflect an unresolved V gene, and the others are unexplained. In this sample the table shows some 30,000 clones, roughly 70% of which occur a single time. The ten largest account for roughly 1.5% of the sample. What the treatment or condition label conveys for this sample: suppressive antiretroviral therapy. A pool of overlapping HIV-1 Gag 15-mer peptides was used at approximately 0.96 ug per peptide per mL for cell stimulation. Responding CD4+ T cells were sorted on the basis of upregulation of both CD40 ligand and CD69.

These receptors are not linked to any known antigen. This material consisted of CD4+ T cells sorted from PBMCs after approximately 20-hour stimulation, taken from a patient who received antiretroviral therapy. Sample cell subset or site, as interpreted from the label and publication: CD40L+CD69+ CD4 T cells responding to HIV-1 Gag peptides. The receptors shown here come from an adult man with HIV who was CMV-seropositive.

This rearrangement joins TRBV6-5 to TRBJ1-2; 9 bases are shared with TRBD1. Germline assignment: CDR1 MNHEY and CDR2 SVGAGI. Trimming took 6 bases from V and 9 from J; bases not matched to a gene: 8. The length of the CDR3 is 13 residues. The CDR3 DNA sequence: TGTGCCAGCAGAGACGGACAGGGGACCCGCTACACCTTC. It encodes CASRDGQGTRYTF.

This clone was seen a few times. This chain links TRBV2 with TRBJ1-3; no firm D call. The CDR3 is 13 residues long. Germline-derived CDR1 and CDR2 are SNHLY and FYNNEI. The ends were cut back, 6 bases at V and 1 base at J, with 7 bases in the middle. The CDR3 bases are TGTGCCAGCAGGCCAGGATCTGGAAACACCATATATTTT. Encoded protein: CASRPGSGNTIYF.

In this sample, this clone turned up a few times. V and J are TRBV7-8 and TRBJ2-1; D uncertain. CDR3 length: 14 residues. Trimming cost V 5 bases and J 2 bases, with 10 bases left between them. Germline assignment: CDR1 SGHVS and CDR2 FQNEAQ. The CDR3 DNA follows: TGTGCCAGCAGCCCCTTAGGCCCCTACAATGAGCAGTTCTTC. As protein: CASSPLGPYNEQFF.

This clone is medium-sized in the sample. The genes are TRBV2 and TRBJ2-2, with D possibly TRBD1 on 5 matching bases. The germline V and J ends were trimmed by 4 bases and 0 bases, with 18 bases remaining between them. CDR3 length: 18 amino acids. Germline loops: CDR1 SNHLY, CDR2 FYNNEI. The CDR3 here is CASSGPQGRIANTGELFF. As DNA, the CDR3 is TGTGCCAGCAGTGGACCCCAGGGTAGAATCGCGAACACCGGGGAGCTGTTTTTT.

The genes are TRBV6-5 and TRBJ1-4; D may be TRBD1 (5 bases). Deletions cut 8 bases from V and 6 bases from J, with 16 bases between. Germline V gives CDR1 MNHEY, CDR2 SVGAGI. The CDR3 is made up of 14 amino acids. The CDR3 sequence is CASGPGTRDEKLFF. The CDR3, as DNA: TGTGCCAGCGGTCCCGGGACCAGGGATGAAAAACTGTTTTTT.

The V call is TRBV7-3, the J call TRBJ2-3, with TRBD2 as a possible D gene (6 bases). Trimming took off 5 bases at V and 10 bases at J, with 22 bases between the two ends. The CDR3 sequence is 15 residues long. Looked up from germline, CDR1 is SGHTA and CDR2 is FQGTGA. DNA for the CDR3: TGTGCCAGCAGCCCGCAGGGAGGTGGTAGCGTTGCGCAGTATTTT. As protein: CASSPQGGGSVAQYF.

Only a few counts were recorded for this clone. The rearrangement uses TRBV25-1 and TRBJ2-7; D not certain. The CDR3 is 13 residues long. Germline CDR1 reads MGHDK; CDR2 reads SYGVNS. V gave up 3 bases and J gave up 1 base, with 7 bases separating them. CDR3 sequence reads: CASSDSPSYEQYF. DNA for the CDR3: TGTGCCAGCAGTGACAGTCCTTCCTACGAGCAGTACTTC.

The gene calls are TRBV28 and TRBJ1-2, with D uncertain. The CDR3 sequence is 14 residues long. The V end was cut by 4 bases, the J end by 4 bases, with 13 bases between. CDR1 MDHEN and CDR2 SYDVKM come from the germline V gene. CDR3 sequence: CASSWSSGIYGYTF. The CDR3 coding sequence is TGTGCCAGCAGTTGGTCTTCTGGGATCTATGGCTACACCTTC.

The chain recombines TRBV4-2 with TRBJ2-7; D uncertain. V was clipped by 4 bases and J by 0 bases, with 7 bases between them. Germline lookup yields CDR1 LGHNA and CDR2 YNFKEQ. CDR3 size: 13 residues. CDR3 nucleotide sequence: TGTGCCAGCAGCCCGGGCGGCTCCTACGAGCAGTACTTC. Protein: CASSPGGSYEQYF.

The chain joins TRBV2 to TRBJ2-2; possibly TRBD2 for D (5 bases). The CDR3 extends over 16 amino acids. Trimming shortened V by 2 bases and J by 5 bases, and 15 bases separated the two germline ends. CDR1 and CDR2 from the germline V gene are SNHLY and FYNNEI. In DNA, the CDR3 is TGTGCCAGCAGTGAACGGTCCCCCGGGGTGACCGGGGAGCTGTTTTTT. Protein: CASSERSPGVTGELFF.

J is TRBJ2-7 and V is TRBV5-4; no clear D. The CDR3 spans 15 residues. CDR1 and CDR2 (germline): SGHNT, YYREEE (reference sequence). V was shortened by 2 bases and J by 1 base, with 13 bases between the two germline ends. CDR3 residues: CASSLKGPISYEQYF. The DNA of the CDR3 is TGTGCCAGCAGCTTAAAAGGACCGATTTCCTACGAGCAGTACTTC.

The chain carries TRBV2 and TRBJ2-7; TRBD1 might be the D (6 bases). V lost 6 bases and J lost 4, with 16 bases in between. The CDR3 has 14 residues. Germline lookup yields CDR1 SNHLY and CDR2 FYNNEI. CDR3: CASRPGTPIYEQYF. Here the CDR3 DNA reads TGTGCCAGCAGGCCGGGGACACCGATTTACGAGCAGTACTTC. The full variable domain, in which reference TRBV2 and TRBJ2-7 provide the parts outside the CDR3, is EPEVTQTPSHQVTQMGQEVILRCVPISNHLYFYWYRQILGQKVEFLVSFYNNEISEKSEIFDDQFSVERPDGSNFTLKIRSTKLEDSAMYFCASRPGTPIYEQYFGPGTRLTVT.

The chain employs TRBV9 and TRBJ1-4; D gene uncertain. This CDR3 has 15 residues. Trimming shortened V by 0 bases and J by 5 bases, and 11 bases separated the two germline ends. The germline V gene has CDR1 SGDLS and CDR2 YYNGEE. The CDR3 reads CASSVGGTGNEKLFF. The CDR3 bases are TGTGCCAGCAGCGTAGGAGGAACGGGGAATGAAAAACTGTTTTTT.

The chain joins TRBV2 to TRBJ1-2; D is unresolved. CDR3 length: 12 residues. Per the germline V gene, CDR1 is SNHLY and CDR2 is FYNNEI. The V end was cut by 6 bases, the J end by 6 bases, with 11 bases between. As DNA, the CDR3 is TGTGCCAGCAGATTACAAGTGAATGGCTACACCTTC. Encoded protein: CASRLQVNGYTF.

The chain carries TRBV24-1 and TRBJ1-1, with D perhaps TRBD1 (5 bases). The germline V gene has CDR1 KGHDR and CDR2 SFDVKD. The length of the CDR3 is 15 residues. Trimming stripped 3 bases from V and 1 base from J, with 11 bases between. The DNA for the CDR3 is TGTGCCACCAGTGATAAGGGGACCGGGAACACTGAAGCTTTCTTT. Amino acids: CATSDKGTGNTEAFF.

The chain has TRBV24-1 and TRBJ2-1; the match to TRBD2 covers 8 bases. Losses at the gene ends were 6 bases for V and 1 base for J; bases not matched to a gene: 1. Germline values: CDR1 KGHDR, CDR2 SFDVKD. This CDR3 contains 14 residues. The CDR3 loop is CATSPGGSYNEQFF. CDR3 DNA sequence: TGTGCCACCAGTCCGGGGGGGTCCTACAATGAGCAGTTCTTC.

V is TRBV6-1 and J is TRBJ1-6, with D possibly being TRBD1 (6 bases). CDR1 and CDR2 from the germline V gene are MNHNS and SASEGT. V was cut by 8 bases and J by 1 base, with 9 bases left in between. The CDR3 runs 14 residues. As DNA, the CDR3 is TGTGCCAGCGGAGGGGGATCCTATAATTCACCCCTCCACTTT. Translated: CASGGGSYNSPLHF.

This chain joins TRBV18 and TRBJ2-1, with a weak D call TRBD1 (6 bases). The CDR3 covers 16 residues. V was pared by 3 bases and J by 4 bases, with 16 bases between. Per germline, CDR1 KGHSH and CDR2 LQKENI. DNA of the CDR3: TGTGCCAGCTCACCCCTGACAGGTCTTTCATACAATGAGCAGTTCTTC. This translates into CASSPLTGLSYNEQFF.

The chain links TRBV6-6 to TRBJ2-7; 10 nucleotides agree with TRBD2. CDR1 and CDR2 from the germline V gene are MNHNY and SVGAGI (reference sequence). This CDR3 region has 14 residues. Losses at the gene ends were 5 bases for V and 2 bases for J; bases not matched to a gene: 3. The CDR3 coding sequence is TGTGCCAGCAGTCTAGCGGGGGCCACCTACGAGCAGTACTTC. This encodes CASSLAGATYEQYF.

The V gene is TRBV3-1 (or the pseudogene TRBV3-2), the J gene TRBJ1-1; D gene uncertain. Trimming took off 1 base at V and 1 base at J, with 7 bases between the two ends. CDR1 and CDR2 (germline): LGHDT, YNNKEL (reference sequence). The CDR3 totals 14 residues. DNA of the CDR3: TGTGCCAGCAGCCAAGTTGGACCGAACACTGAAGCTTTCTTT. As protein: CASSQVGPNTEAFF.

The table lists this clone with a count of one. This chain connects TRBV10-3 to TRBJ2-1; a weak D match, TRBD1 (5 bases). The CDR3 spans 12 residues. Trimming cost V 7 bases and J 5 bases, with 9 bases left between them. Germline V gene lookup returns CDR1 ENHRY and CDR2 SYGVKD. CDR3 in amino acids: CAITPTDNEQFF. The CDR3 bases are TGTGCCATCACTCCGACAGACAATGAGCAGTTCTTC.

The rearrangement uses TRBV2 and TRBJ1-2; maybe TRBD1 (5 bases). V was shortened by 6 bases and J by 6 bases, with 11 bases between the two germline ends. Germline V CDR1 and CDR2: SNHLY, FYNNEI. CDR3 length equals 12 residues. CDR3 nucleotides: TGTGCCAGCAGACGGGGGGAGGATGGCTACACCTTC. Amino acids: CASRRGEDGYTF. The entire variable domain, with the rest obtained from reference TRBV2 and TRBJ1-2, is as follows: EPEVTQTPSHQVTQMGQEVILRCVPISNHLYFYWYRQILGQKVEFLVSFYNNEISEKSEIFDDQFSVERPDGSNFTLKIRSTKLEDSAMYFCASRRGEDGYTFGSGTRLTVV.

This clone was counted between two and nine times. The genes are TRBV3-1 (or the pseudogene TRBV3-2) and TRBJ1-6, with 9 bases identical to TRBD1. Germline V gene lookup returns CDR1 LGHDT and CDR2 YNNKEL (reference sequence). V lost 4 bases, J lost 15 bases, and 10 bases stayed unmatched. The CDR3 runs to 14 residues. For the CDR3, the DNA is TGTGCCAGCAGCCTTGGGACAGGGTCCCAGAACCTCCACTTT. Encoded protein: CASSLGTGSQNLHF.

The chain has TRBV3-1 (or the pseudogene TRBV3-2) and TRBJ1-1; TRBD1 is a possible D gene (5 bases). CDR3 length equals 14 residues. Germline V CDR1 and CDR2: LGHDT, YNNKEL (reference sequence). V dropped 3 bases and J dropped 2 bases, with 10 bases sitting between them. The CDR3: CASSQPDRNTEAFF. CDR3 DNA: TGTGCCAGCAGCCAGCCTGACAGAAACACTGAAGCTTTCTTT.

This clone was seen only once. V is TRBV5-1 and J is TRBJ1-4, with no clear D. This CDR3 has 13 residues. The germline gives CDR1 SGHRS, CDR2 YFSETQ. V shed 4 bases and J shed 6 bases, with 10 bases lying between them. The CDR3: CASSGRPDEKLFF. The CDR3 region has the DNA TGCGCCAGCAGCGGACGGCCCGATGAAAAACTGTTTTTT.

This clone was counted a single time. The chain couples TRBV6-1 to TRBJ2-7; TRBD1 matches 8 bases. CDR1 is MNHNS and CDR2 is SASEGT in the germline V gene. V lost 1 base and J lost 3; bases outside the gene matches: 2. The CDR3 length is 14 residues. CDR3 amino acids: CASSEGTGRYEQYF. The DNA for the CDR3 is TGTGCCAGCAGTGAAGGGACAGGGCGCTACGAGCAGTACTTC.

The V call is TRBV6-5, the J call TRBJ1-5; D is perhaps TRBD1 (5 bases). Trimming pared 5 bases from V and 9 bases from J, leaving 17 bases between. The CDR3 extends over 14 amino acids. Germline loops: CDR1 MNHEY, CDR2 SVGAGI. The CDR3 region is CASSRPGRGSPQHF. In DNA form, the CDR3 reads TGTGCCAGCAGTCGTCCGGGGAGGGGATCGCCCCAGCATTTT.

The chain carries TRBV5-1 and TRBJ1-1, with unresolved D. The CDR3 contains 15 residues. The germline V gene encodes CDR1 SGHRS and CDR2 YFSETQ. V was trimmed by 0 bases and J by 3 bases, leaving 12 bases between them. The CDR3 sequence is CASSLAGVGDTEAFF. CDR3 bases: TGCGCCAGCAGCTTGGCCGGAGTAGGAGACACTGAAGCTTTCTTT.

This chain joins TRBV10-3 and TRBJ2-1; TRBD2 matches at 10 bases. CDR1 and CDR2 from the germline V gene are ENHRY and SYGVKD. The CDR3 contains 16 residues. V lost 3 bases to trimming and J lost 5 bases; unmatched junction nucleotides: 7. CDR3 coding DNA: TGTGCCATCAGTGAAAGCGGGAGGGGGCGCGACAATGAGCAGTTCTTC. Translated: CAISESGRGRDNEQFF.